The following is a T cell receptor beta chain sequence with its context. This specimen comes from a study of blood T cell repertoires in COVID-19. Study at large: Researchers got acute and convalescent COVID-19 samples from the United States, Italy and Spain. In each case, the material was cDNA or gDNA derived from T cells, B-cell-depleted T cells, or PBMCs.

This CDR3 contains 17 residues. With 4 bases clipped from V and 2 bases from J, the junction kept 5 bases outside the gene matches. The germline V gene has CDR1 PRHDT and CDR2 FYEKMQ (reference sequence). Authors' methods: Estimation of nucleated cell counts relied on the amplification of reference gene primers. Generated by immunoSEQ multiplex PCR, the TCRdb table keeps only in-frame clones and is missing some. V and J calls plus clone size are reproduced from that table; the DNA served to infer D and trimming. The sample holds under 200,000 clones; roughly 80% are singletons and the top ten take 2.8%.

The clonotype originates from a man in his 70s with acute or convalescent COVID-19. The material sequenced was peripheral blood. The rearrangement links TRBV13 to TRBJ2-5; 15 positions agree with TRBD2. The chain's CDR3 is CASSSGLAGGEQETQYF. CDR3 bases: TGTGCCAGCAGCTCGGGACTAGCGGGAGGCGAGCAAGAGACCCAGTACTTC.